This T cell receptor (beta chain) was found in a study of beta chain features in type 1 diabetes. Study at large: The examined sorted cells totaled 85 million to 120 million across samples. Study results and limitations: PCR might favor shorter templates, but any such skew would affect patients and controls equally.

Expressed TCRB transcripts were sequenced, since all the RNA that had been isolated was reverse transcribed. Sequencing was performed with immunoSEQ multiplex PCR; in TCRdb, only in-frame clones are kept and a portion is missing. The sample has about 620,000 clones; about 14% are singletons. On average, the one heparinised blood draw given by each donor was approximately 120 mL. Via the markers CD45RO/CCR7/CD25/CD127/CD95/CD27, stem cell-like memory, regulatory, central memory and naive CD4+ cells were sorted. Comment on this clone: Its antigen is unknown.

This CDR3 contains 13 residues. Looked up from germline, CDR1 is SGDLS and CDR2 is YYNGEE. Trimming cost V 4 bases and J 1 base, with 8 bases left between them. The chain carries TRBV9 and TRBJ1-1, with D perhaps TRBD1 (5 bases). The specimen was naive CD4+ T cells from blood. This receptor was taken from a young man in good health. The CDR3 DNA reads TGTGCCAGCAGCAAGGGACCGAACACTGAAGCTTTCTTT. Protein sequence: CASSKGPNTEAFF. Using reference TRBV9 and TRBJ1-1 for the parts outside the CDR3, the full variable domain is DSGVTQTPKHLITATGQRVTLRCSPRSGDLSVYWYQQSLDQGLQFLIQYYNGEERAKGNILERFSAQQFPDLHSELNLSSLELGDSALYFCASSKGPNTEAFFGQGTRLTVV.